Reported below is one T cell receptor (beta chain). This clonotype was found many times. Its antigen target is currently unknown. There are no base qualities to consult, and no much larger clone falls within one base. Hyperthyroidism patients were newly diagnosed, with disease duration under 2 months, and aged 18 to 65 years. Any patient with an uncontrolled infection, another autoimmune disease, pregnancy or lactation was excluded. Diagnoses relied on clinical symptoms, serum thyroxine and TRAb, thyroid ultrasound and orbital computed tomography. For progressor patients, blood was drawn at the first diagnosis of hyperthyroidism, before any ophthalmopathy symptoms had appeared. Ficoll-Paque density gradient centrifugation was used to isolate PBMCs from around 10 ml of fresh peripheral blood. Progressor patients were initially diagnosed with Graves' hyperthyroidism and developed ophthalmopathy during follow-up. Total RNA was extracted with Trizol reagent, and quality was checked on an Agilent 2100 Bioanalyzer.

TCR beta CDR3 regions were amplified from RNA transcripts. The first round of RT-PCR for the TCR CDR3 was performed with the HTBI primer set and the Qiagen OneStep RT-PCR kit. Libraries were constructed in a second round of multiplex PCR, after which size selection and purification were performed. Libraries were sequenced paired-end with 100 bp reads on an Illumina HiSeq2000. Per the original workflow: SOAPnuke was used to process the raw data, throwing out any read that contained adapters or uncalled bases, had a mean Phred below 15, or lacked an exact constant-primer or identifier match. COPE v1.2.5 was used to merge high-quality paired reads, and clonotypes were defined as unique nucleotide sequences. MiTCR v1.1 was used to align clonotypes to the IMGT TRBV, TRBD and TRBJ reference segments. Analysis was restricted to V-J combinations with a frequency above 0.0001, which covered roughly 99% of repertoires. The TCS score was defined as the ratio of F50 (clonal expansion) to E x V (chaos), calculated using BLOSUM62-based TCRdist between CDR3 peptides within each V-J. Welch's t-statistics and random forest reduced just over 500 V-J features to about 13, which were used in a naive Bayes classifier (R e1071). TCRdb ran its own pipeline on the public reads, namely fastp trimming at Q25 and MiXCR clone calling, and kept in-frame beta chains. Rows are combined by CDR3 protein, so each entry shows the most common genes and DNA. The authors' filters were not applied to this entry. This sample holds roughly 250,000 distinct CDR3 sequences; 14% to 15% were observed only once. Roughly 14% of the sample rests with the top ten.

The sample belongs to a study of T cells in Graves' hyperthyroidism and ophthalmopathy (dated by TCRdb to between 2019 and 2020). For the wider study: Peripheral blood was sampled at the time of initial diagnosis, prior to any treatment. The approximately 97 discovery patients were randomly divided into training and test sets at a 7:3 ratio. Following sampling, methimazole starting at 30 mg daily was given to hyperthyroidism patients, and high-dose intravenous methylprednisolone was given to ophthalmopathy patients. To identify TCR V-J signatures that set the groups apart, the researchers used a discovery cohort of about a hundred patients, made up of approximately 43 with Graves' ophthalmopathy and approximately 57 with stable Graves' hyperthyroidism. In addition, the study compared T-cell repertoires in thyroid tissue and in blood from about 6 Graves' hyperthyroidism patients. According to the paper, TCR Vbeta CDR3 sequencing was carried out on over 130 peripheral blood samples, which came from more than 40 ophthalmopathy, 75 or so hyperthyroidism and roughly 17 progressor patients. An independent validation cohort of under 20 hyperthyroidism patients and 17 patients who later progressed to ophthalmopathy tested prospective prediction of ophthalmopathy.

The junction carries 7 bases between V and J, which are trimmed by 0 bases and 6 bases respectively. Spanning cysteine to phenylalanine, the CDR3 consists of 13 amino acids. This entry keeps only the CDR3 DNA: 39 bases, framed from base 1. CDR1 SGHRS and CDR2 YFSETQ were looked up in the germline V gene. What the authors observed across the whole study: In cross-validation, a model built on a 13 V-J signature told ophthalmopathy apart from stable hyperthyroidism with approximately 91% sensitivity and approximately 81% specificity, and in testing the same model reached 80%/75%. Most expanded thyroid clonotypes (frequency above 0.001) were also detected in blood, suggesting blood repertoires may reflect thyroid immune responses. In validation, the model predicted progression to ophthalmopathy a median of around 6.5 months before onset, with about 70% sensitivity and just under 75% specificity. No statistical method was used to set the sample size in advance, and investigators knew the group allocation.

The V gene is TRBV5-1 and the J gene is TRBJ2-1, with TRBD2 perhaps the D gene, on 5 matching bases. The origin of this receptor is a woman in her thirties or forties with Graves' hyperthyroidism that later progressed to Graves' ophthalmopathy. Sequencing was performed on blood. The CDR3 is CASSLGAGNEQFF. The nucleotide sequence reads TGCGCCAGCAGCTTGGGGGCGGGCAATGAGCAGTTCTTC.